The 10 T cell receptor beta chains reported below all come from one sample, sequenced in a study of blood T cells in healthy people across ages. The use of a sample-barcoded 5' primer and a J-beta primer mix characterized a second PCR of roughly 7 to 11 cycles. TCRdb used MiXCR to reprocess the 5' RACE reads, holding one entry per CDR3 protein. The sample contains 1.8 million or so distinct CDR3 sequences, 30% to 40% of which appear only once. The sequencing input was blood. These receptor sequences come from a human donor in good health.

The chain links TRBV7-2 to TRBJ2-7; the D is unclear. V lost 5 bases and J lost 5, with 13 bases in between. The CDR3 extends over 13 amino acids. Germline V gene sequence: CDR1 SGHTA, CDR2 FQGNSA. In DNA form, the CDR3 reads TGTGCCAGCAGCCTAGTCACGTGGGACGAGCAGTACTTC. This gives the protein CASSLVTWDEQYF.

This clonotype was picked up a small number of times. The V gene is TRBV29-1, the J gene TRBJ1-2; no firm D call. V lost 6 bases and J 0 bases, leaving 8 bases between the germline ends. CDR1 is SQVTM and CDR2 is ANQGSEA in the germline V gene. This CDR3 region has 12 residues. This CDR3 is CSVAEPNYGYTF. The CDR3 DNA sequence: TGCAGCGTAGCCGAACCTAACTATGGCTACACCTTC.

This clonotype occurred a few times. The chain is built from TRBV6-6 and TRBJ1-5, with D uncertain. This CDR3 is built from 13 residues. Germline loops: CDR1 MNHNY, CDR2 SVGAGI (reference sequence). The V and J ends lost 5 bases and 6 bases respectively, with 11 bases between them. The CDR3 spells CASSLPGTQPQHF. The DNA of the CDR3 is TGTGCCAGCAGTCTCCCGGGAACTCAGCCCCAGCATTTT.

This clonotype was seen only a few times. For the CDR3, the DNA is TGTGCCAGCAGCTTATCGTCGACAGGCGAAGCTTTCTTT. Amino acids: CASSLSSTGEAFF. This chain joins TRBV7-9 and TRBJ1-1, with TRBD1 as a possible D gene (6 bases). Trimming removed 2 bases at V and 8 bases at J, with 12 bases between. CDR3 length equals 13 residues. Germline loops: CDR1 SEHNR, CDR2 FQNEAQ (reference sequence).

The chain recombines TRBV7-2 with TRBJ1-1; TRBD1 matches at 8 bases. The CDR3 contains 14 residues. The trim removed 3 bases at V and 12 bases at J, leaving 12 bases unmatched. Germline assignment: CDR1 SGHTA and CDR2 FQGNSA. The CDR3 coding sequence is TGTGCCAGCAGCTTTTATTCGAGGGACAGGTCCTCTTTCTTT. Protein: CASSFYSRDRSSFF.

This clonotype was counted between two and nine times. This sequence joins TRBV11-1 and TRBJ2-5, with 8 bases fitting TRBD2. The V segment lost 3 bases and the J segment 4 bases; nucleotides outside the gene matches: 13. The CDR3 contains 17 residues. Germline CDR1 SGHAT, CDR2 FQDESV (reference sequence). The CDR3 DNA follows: TGTGCCAGCAGCTTCGGACCTCTAGCGGGCGACGGAGAGACCCAGTACTTC. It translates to CASSFGPLAGDGETQYF.

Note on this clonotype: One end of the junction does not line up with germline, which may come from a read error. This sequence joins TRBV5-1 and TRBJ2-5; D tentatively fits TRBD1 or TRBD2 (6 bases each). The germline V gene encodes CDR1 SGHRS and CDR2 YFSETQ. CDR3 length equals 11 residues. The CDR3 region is CARSLEGEQYF. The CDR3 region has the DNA TGCGCCAGAAGCTTGGAGGGGGAGCAGTACTTC.

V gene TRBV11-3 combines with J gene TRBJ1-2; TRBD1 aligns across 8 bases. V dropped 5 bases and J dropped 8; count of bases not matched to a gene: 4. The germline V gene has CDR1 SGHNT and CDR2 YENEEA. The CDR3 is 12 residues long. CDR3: CASSQTGAGYTF. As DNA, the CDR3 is TGTGCCAGCAGCCAGACAGGGGCCGGCTACACCTTC.

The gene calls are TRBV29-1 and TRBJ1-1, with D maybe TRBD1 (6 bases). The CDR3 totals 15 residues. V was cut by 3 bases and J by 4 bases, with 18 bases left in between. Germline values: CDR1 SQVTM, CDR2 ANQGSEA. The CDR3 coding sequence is TGCAGCGTTGAGCCTGACAGGTGGGGGTCCACTGAAGCTTTCTTT. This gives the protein CSVEPDRWGSTEAFF.

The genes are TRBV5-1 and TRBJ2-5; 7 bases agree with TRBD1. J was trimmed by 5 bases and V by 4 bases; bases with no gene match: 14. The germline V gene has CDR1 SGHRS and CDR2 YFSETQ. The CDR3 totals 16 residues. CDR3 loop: CASSQRTGVLWETQYF. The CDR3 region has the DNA TGCGCCAGCAGCCAACGAACAGGGGTTTTATGGGAGACCCAGTACTTC.